A single sample is the source of the 20 T cell receptor beta chains below, sequenced in a study of Graves' ophthalmopathy and Graves' hyperthyroidism. Scientists amplified the TCR beta CDR3 regions from RNA transcripts. Amplification began with first-round RT-PCR using HTBI primers, then second-round multiplex PCR was performed. Each CDR3 protein gets one entry after TCRdb re-called the multiplex PCR reads with MiXCR. The sample gives around 170,000 distinct CDR3 sequences, approximately 40% of which show up once; under 7% is in the top ten. The sample taken for sequencing was peripheral blood. The receptor set was obtained from a woman aged 40 to 55 with Graves' ophthalmopathy.

This clonotype showed up just a few times. CDR3 in amino acids: CASSLRPGNTIYF. The CDR3 nucleotides read TGTGCCAGCAGCTTAAGGCCTGGAAACACCATATATTTT. The rearrangement joins TRBV7-2 to TRBJ1-3; the D is unclear. CDR3 size: 13 residues. V gave up 2 bases and J gave up 2 bases, with 4 bases separating them. Germline loops: CDR1 SGHTA, CDR2 FQGNSA.

CDR3 in DNA: TGTGCCAGCAGTTACGGCCCTGACACCGGGGAGCTGTTTTTT. It specifies CASSYGPDTGELFF. This chain connects TRBV6-5 to TRBJ2-2, with D uncertain. The CDR3 spans 14 residues. V lost 2 bases and J lost 3, with 7 bases in between. Germline V gene sequence: CDR1 MNHEY, CDR2 SVGAGI.

The chain combines TRBV6-1 with TRBJ2-7, with 7 nucleotides matching TRBD1. The CDR3 covers 14 residues. V lost 4 bases, J lost 3 bases, and 6 bases stayed unmatched. The germline CDR1 and CDR2 sequences are MNHNS and SASEGT. The CDR3, as DNA: TGTGCCAGCAGTGTTGAAGGGGGCCTCTACGAGCAGTACTTC. The encoded protein is CASSVEGGLYEQYF.

This chain connects TRBV7-2 to TRBJ2-7; 7 bases map to TRBD2. CDR3 length: 12 residues. Losses at the gene ends were 3 bases for V and 6 bases for J; bases not matched to a gene: 2. Germline assignment: CDR1 SGHTA and CDR2 FQGNSA. The CDR3 is CASSLWEGEQYF. CDR3 coding DNA: TGTGCCAGCAGCTTGTGGGAGGGCGAGCAGTACTTC.

This clonotype occurred many times. The rearrangement uses TRBV11-2 and TRBJ1-6; D is undetermined. This CDR3 has 13 residues. V shed 4 bases and J shed 7 bases, with 8 bases lying between them. The germline CDR1 and CDR2 sequences are SGHAT and FQNNGV. The CDR3 DNA reads as TGTGCCAGCAGCTCCACGGTCAATTCACCCCTCCACTTT. It codes for CASSSTVNSPLHF.

The table lists this clonotype with a few counts. As DNA, the CDR3 is TGTGCCAGCCGCCCAACTCCAGGACAGGGCCGTCACGAGCAGTACTTC. This translates into CASRPTPGQGRHEQYF. This sequence joins TRBV28 and TRBJ2-7; 8 nucleotides align to TRBD1. With 8 bases clipped from V and 5 bases from J, the junction kept 17 bases outside the gene matches. The germline V gene encodes CDR1 MDHEN and CDR2 SYDVKM. The CDR3 contains 16 residues.

V usage is TRBV15 and J usage is TRBJ2-2; D is unclear. V lost 3 bases and J 1 base, leaving 3 bases between the germline ends. The CDR3 totals 13 residues. Germline V gene lookup returns CDR1 LNHNV and CDR2 YYDKDF (reference sequence). CDR3: CATSSRNTGELFF. The CDR3 DNA is TGTGCCACCAGCAGCAGGAACACCGGGGAGCTGTTTTTT.

This clonotype was detected many times. The chain recombines TRBV10-1 with TRBJ1-1, with D unclear. Trimming left V 0 bases short and J 1 base short, with 6 bases between. The length of the CDR3 is 14 residues. Germline V gene lookup returns CDR1 WNHNN and CDR2 SYGVQD (reference sequence). The CDR3, as DNA: TGCGCCAGCAGTGAGTCAGTTGGGAACACTGAAGCTTTCTTT. This translates into CASSESVGNTEAFF.

The chain is built from TRBV29-1 and TRBJ1-2; 10 bases line up with TRBD1. This CDR3 contains 12 residues. V lost 7 bases and J lost 6; bases outside the gene matches: 5. The germline V gene encodes CDR1 SQVTM and CDR2 ANQGSEA. CDR3 sequence reads: CSAPTGGDGYTF. The CDR3 DNA is TGCAGCGCCCCGACAGGGGGCGATGGCTACACCTTC. The full variable domain, with the rest looked up from reference TRBV29-1 and TRBJ1-2, is SAVISQKPSRDICQRGTSLTIQCQVDSQVTMMFWYRQQPGQSLTLIATANQGSEATYESGFVIDKFPISRPNLTFSTLTVSNMSPEDSSIYLCSAPTGGDGYTFGSGTRLTVV.

This clonotype is labeled as medium-sized. This chain joins TRBV28 and TRBJ2-5; 8 nucleotides align to TRBD1. The ends lost 3 bases at V and 4 bases at J; junction bases unmatched: 7. In germline, CDR1 is MDHEN, CDR2 SYDVKM. The CDR3 consists of 15 residues. The CDR3 nucleotides are TGTGCCAGCAGTTTTTCAAGGCAGGGGGCAGAGACCCAGTACTTC. It translates to CASSFSRQGAETQYF. Full variable domain (missing parts from reference TRBV28 and TRBJ2-5): DVKVTQSSRYLVKRTGEKVFLECVQDMDHENMFWYRQDPGLGLRLIYFSYDVKMKEKGDIPEGYSVSREKKERFSLILESASTNQTSMYLCASSFSRQGAETQYFGPGTRLLVL.

This clonotype was picked up many times. V is TRBV19 and J is TRBJ2-7; the D gene could be TRBD1 or TRBD2 (5 bases each). Trimming shortened V by 8 bases and J by 7 bases, and 24 bases separated the two germline ends. The CDR3 is made up of 15 amino acids. Germline values: CDR1 LNHDA, CDR2 SQIVND (reference sequence). As DNA, the CDR3 is TGTGCCAGTTCCGCTGCTGGGACCGCCCGGACTGAGCAGTACTTC. This encodes CASSAAGTARTEQYF.

This clonotype was seen at least ten times. The chain has TRBV7-2 and TRBJ2-7; 13 bases line up with TRBD2. Germline-derived CDR1 and CDR2 are SGHTA and FQGNSA. V lost 5 bases to trimming and J lost 4 bases; unmatched junction nucleotides: 8. There are 16 residues in the CDR3. CDR3 in amino acids: CASSLTWTSGRYEQYF. CDR3 in DNA: TGTGCCAGCAGCCTAACATGGACTAGCGGGAGATACGAGCAGTACTTC.

This clonotype was seen repeatedly, ten times or more. J is TRBJ1-3 and V is TRBV25-1; the match to TRBD1 covers 7 bases. The CDR3 has 14 residues. Trimming cost V 7 bases and J 0 bases; bases outside gene matches: 3. The germline gives CDR1 MGHDK, CDR2 SYGVNS. The CDR3 DNA reads TGTGCCAGCACACGGACAGGCTCTGGAAACACCATATATTTT. Translating it yields CASTRTGSGNTIYF.

The chain has TRBV28 and TRBJ1-1; D not resolved. The germline gives CDR1 MDHEN, CDR2 SYDVKM. The CDR3 consists of 12 residues. Trimming shortened V by 11 bases and J by 0 bases, and 10 bases separated the two germline ends. This chain's CDR3 is CAAQVMNTEAFF. The CDR3, as DNA: TGTGCCGCTCAGGTTATGAACACTGAAGCTTTCTTT.

Only a few counts were recorded for this clonotype. The V and J genes are TRBV6-1 and TRBJ1-2; D is ambiguous. V lost 6 bases and J lost 8, with 19 bases in between. The CDR3 has 14 residues. Per the germline V gene, CDR1 is MNHNS and CDR2 is SASEGT. The CDR3, as DNA: TGTGCCAGCAGCAGAGGACGCGCCCGTCGAGGCTACACCTTC. It encodes CASSRGRARRGYTF.

This clonotype was counted a single time. The chain links TRBV6-2 or TRBV6-3 to TRBJ2-2; TRBD1 is a possible D gene (6 bases). The V gene's germline CDR1 is MNHEY and CDR2 SVGEGT. V lost 6 bases and J lost 4, with 9 bases in between. The CDR3 runs 13 residues. This CDR3 reads CASRDRSTGELFF. CDR3 bases: TGTGCCAGCAGAGACAGGAGCACCGGGGAGCTGTTTTTT.

This clonotype turned up a few times. The CDR3 sequence is CASSLAGWGEETQYF. The CDR3, as DNA: TGCGCCAGCAGCTTGGCCGGCTGGGGCGAAGAGACCCAGTACTTC. The chain couples TRBV5-1 to TRBJ2-5, with a tentative D call TRBD1 (5 bases). The V gene's germline CDR1 is SGHRS and CDR2 YFSETQ. Trimming left V 0 bases short and J 3 bases short, with 12 bases between. This CDR3 has 15 residues.

The rearrangement joins TRBV6-1 to TRBJ1-6; D gene ambiguous. Germline lookup yields CDR1 MNHNS and CDR2 SASEGT. The CDR3 runs to 14 residues. Trimming removed 4 bases at V and 6 bases at J, with 10 bases between. CDR3 bases: TGTGCCAGCAGTGTTATTCGGATTAATTCACCCCTCCACTTT. This codes for CASSVIRINSPLHF.

This clonotype was found many times. The genes are TRBV12-3 or TRBV12-4 and TRBJ1-2, with TRBD1 identical over 7 bases. Germline trimming cut 6 bases from V and 8 bases from J; bases unmatched to any gene: 9. The CDR3 covers 13 residues. For the CDR3, the DNA is TGTGCCAGCAGCCCAAGGGGGCTGGAAGGCTACACCTTC. Translated, it gives CASSPRGLEGYTF.

The sample holds a few counts of this clonotype. The chain combines TRBV28 with TRBJ2-2, with D unclear. CDR3 length equals 15 residues. Germline V gene data show CDR1 as MDHEN and CDR2 as SYDVKM. V gave up 4 bases and J gave up 4 bases, with 13 bases separating them. Written as DNA, the CDR3 is TGTGCCAGCAGTTCTCCTCCATCCGGCACCGGGGAGCTGTTTTTT. This codes for CASSSPPSGTGELFF. Supplemented by reference TRBV28 and TRBJ2-2, the full variable domain reads DVKVTQSSRYLVKRTGEKVFLECVQDMDHENMFWYRQDPGLGLRLIYFSYDVKMKEKGDIPEGYSVSREKKERFSLILESASTNQTSMYLCASSSPPSGTGELFFGEGSRLTVL.